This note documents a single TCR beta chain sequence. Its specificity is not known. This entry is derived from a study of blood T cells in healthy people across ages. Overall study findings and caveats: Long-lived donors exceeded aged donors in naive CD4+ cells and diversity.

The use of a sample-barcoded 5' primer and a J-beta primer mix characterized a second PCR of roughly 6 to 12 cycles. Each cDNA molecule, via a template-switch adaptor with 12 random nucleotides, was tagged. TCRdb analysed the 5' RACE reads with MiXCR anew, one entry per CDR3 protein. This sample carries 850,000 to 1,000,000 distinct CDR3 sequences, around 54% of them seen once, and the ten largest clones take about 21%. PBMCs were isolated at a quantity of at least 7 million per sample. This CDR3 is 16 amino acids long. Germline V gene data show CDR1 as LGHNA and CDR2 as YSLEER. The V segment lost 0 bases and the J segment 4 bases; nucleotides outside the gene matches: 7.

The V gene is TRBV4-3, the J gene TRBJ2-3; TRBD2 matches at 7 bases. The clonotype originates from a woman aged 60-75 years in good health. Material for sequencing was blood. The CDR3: CASSQDVAGGSDTQYF. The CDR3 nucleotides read TGCGCCAGCAGCCAAGACGTAGCGGGCGGCTCAGATACGCAGTATTTT.